The clone carrying this T cell receptor (beta chain) was counted once. Its antigen remains unidentified. A much larger clone lies one base from this, so it may be a read error. The record originates from a study of T cells in Graves' hyperthyroidism and ophthalmopathy. Authors of the study amplified TCR beta CDR3 regions from RNA transcripts. With the HTBI primer set, the TCR CDR3 went through a first round of RT-PCR. TCRdb passed the multiplex PCR reads through MiXCR, listing each CDR3 protein once. The data contain 610,000 or so distinct CDR3 sequences, around 42% of them singletons. Patients with uncontrolled infections, other autoimmune diseases, pregnancy or lactation were excluded. Germline lookup yields CDR1 SEHNR and CDR2 FQNEAQ (reference sequence). Trimming took off 7 bases at V and 0 bases at J, with 22 bases between the two ends. The CDR3 runs to 17 residues. Study outcomes and limitations: A model using 13 V-J features told ophthalmopathy apart from stable hyperthyroidism. Blood also held most thyroid clonotypes expanded beyond 0.001. A median 6.5 months before onset, the model predicted ophthalmopathy.

The clonotype originates from a woman between 18 and 29 years old with Graves' hyperthyroidism. The chain recombines TRBV7-9 with TRBJ2-7; perhaps TRBD2 as D (7 bases). Sequences were obtained from peripheral blood or thyroid tissue (not recorded which). The CDR3 loop is CASNGWEGGKSSYEQYF. The CDR3 DNA follows: TGTGCCAGCAACGGCTGGGAGGGGGGAAAAAGCTCCTACGAGCAGTACTTC.